The clone carrying this T cell receptor (beta chain) came up many times. Looked up from germline, CDR1 is SGHRS and CDR2 is YFSETQ. Trimming left V 6 bases short and J 1 base short, with 14 bases between. This CDR3 has 16 residues. This entry comes from a study of neurological immune-mediated disorders. One entry per CDR3 protein, called by TCRdb with MiXCR from the 5' RACE reads. Of some 70,000 distinct CDR3 sequences in the sample, 3% to 4% were seen once. The receptor's source is a man aged 35-49 years with multiple sclerosis. The material sequenced was PBMCs. The chain joins TRBV5-1 to TRBJ1-6; tentatively, D is TRBD1 (6 bases). The CDR3 DNA reads TGCGCCAGCACTGAGGGGGAGGAATCCTATAATTCACCCCTCCACTTT. This codes for CASTEGEESYNSPLHF.